This T cell receptor (beta chain) originates from a study of blood T cell repertoires in COVID-19. About the study: Samples of COVID-19 (acute and convalescent) were obtained from the United States, Italy and Spain. Sample material is recorded as cDNA or gDNA derived from T cells, B-cell-depleted T cells, or PBMCs.

Authors' methods: Cell counts per sample came from amplifying reference gene primers. The repertoire was sequenced with immunoSEQ multiplex PCR; TCRdb's copy has only in-frame clones and lacks some. V and J calls and clone size are given by that table; D and trimming were obtained from the DNA. The profile shows 180,000 or so clones, approximately 86% of them singletons. This TCR was recovered from a man in his fifties or sixties with acute or convalescent COVID-19. Sequenced: peripheral blood.

The CDR3 region is CASSPLGTLGEKLFF. The CDR3 DNA sequence: TGTGCCAGCTCACCACTCGGGACACTGGGTGAAAAACTGTTTTTT. This rearrangement joins TRBV18 to TRBJ1-4, with D possibly matching TRBD1 (6 bases). The germline CDR1 and CDR2 sequences are KGHSH and LQKENI. This CDR3 region has 15 residues. V was cut by 1 base and J by 7 bases, with 13 bases left in between.